The clone carrying this T cell receptor (beta chain) was counted a few times. The target antigen is unknown. The sample belongs to a study of shared clonotypes between healthy human individuals. Study in general: Three plates each covered CD4 naive and memory; CD8 naive two, CD8 memory one.

Study conclusions and caveats: Generally, estimated richness proved larger in naive subsets than it did in memory subsets. An anticipated effect of sequencing depth on clonotype sharing among donors was recognized.

Profiling relied on immunoSEQ multiplex PCR, and the TCRdb table lists in-frame clones only, not all of them. This table has about a million clones, around 76% appearing once. The germline CDR1 and CDR2 sequences are LNHDA and SQIVND (reference sequence). J gave up 9 bases and V 0 bases, and 9 bases lay outside the gene matches. CDR3 size: 16 residues. The chain joins TRBV19 to TRBJ2-3, with 10 bases fitting TRBD2. The sequenced material came from memory CD4+ T cells sorted from blood. The subset here: CD45RA-negative fraction. This TCR was sampled from a man younger than 35 in good health. Here the CDR3 DNA reads TGTGCCAGTAGTATAGATGTAGCGGGGGGCCACCAGACGCAGTATTTT. Its translation is CASSIDVAGGHQTQYF.